This is a list of T cell receptor beta chains from one sample in a study of blood T cell repertoires in COVID-19. Data came from immunoSEQ multiplex PCR; TCRdb stores just in-frame clones and leaves some out. The repertoire holds 300,000 to 450,000 clones, with about nine tenths as singletons. The specimen sequenced was PBMCs or T cells enriched from blood (not recorded which). The receptors originated from a woman aged 25 to 39 who had been exposed to COVID-19. CDR3s include the opening cysteine and the closing phenylalanine or tryptophan. D genes are given only for firm matches. Where a row states a size, it is once, few, many or the class of an expanded clone; other rows omit it.

clone_size	j_call	v_call	d_call	cdr3_nt	cdr3_aa
NA	TRBJ2-3	TRBV5-6	TRBD2	TGTGCCAGCAGCCTAAATAGCGGGGCTAGCACAGATACGCAGTATTTT	CASSLNSGASTDTQYF
once	TRBJ2-3	TRBV3-1/TRBV3-2	TRBD2	TGTGCCAGCAGCCCCAGACTAGCGGGAGAGGGGGATACGCAGTATTTT	CASSPRLAGEGDTQYF
NA	TRBJ1-4	TRBV6-5	NA	TGTGCCACATATAAGGGGCAGGGCGGCGAAAAACTGTTTTTT	CATYKGQGGEKLFF
few	TRBJ1-4	TRBV6-1	TRBD1	TGTGCCAGCAGTGCCCAACCGACAGGGGGTAATGAAAAACTGTTTTTT	CASSAQPTGGNEKLFF
NA	TRBJ2-7	TRBV5-1	TRBD1	TGCGCCAGCAGCTCCATACAGGGGGCATTACGCGAGCAGTACTTC	CASSSIQGALREQYF
NA	TRBJ2-5	TRBV5-1	NA	TGCGCCAGCAGCTTGACGGGGATCATTATCCAAGAGACCCAGTACTTC	CASSLTGIIIQETQYF
few	TRBJ2-1	TRBV24-1	TRBD2	TGTGCCACCAGTGACCCTAGCGGGGATTACAATGAGCAGTTCTTC	CATSDPSGDYNEQFF
few	TRBJ1-5	TRBV12-3/TRBV12-4	NA	TGTGCCAGCAGTCCGACAAATCAGCCCCAGCATTTT	CASSPTNQPQHF
NA	TRBJ2-2	TRBV28	NA	TGTGCCAGCAGTTTACGGGTCGGGGAGCTGTTTTTT	CASSLRVGELFF
NA	TRBJ2-7	TRBV19	NA	TGTGCCAGTAGTATAGTTGGCGGGATCTACTACGAGCAGTACTTC	CASSIVGGIYYEQYF
few	TRBJ2-7	TRBV13	TRBD1	TGTGCCAGCAGCGCCCGGACAGGGAAGGACGAGCAGTACTTC	CASSARTGKDEQYF
NA	TRBJ2-7	TRBV19	TRBD2	TGTGCCAGTAGTATCCAACGGACTAGCGGCGAGCAGTACTTC	CASSIQRTSGEQYF
NA	TRBJ2-1	TRBV6-1	NA	TGTGCCAGCAGTGAATGGGGGGTCCGCAATGAGCAGTTCTTC	CASSEWGVRNEQFF
once	TRBJ1-5	TRBV5-1	TRBD1	TGCGCCAGCAGCCCACAAACAGGGGACGATCAGCCCCAGCATTTT	CASSPQTGDDQPQHF
NA	TRBJ1-5	TRBV28	NA	TGTGCCAGCTGGATGTCACAGGGAATCGGTCAGCCCCAGCATTTT	CASWMSQGIGQPQHF
NA	TRBJ1-5	TRBV5-8	TRBD1	TGTGCCAGCAGCTTGCACAGGGGGAGCAATCAGCCCCAGCATTTT	CASSLHRGSNQPQHF
few	TRBJ1-5	TRBV9	NA	TGTGCCAGCAGCGTAGGACACGATAGCAATCAGCCCCAGCATTTT	CASSVGHDSNQPQHF
NA	TRBJ1-1	TRBV27	NA	TGTGCCAGCAGTTTCCGACAGCAAGCTTTCTTT	CASSFRQQAFF
NA	TRBJ2-1	TRBV30	TRBD1	TGTGCCTGGAGTGTACTGGGACAGGGGTCCTACAATGAGCAGTTCTTC	CAWSVLGQGSYNEQFF
NA	TRBJ1-2	TRBV28	NA	TGTGCCAGCAGCGTCGGCATCCAGGGAGGCTACACCTTC	CASSVGIQGGYTF
NA	TRBJ1-1	TRBV11-2	TRBD1	TGTGCCAGCAGCCACGGGACAGGCATGAACACTGAAGCTTTCTTT	CASSHGTGMNTEAFF
NA	TRBJ2-7	TRBV2	NA	TGTGCCAGCACAGGCAGTTTCTACGAGCAGTACTTC	CASTGSFYEQYF
NA	TRBJ1-5	TRBV30	TRBD1	TGTGCCTGGTCCCCTGGGACAGGTTACAATCAGCCCCAGCATTTT	CAWSPGTGYNQPQHF
NA	TRBJ2-1	TRBV5-1	TRBD2	TGCGCCAGCACTCCACTAGCGGGAGGGTACAATGAGCAGTTCTTC	CASTPLAGGYNEQFF
NA	TRBJ1-2	TRBV5-1	NA	TGCGCCAGCAGCAGGGGGGGTGGCTACACCTTC	CASSRGGGYTF
once	TRBJ2-3	TRBV10-1	TRBD2	TGCGCCAGCAGGCGGGAGCCCACAGATACGCAGTATTTT	CASRREPTDTQYF